The present entry profiles one TCR beta chain with its context. The sample originates from a study of blood T cell repertoires in COVID-19. Sequenced by immunoSEQ multiplex PCR; TCRdb stores in-frame clones only, minus some. The repertoire has hundreds of thousands of clones, roughly 83% of them found once; the top ten carry around 9.6%. The CDR3 runs to 15 residues. Trimming pared 5 bases from V and 4 bases from J, leaving 12 bases between. CDR1 and CDR2 (germline): MNHEY, SVGAGI. Sequencing was performed on peripheral blood. This TCR was sampled from a woman of 80 years or more with acute or convalescent COVID-19. The rearrangement joins TRBV6-5 to TRBJ2-6; perhaps TRBD1 as D (6 bases). CDR3 amino acids: CASSPGAGGANVLTF. Here the CDR3 DNA reads TGTGCCAGCAGTCCAGGGGCGGGCGGGGCCAACGTCCTGACTTTC.